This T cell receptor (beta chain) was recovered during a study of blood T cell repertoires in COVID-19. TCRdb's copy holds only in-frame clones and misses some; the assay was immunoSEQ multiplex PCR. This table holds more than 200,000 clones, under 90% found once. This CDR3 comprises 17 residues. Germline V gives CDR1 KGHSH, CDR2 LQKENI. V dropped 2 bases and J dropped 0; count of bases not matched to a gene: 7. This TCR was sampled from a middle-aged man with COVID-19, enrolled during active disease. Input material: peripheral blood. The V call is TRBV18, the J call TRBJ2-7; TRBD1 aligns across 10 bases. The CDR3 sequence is CASSPSGGQGFSYEQYF. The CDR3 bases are TGTGCCAGCTCACCAAGCGGGGGACAGGGGTTCTCCTACGAGCAGTACTTC. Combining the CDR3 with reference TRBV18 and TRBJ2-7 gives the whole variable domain NAGVMQNPRHLVRRRGQEARLRCSPMKGHSHVYWYRQLPEEGLKFMVYLQKENIIDESGMPKERFSAEFPKEGPSILRIQQVVRGDSAAYFCASSPSGGQGFSYEQYFGPGTRLTVT.